The source of this T cell receptor beta chain is a study of T cells in Graves' hyperthyroidism and ophthalmopathy. About the study: Before any treatment, at initial diagnosis, peripheral blood was collected.

A remark on this clonotype: A read error may explain this, as a much larger clone is one base away.

TCR beta CDR3 regions were amplified from RNA transcripts. Primed by the HTBI set, a first-round RT-PCR was run on the TCR CDR3. Via MiXCR, TCRdb re-called the multiplex PCR reads, giving one row per CDR3 protein. The sample contains a few hundred thousand distinct CDR3 sequences, 15% to 20% of which appear only once. This CDR3 spans 14 amino acids. The germline V gene has CDR1 SGHTA and CDR2 FQGNSA. V was pared by 7 bases and J by 0 bases, with 12 bases between. PBMCs were collected from an approximately 9 ml volume of fresh peripheral blood. The receptor's source is a woman in her 30s with Graves' ophthalmopathy. This sequence joins TRBV7-2 and TRBJ1-1, with D maybe TRBD1 (5 bases). The sequenced sample consisted of blood. The CDR3 loop is CASTLRELNTEAFF. In nucleotides, the CDR3 is TGTGCCAGCACCCTCAGGGAGCTGAACACTGAAGCTTTCTTT.